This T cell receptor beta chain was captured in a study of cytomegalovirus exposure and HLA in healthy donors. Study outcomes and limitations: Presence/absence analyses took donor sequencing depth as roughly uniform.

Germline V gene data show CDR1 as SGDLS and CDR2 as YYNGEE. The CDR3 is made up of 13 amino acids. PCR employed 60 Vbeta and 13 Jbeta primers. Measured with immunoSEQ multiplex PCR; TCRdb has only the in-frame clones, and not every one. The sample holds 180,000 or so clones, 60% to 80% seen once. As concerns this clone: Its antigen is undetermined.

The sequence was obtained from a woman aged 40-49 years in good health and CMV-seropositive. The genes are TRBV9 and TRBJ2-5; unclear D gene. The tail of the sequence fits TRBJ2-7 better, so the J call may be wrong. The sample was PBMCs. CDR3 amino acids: CASSVNLPYEQYF. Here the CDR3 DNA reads TGTGCCAGCAGCGTTAACTTACCCTACGAGCAGTACTTC.